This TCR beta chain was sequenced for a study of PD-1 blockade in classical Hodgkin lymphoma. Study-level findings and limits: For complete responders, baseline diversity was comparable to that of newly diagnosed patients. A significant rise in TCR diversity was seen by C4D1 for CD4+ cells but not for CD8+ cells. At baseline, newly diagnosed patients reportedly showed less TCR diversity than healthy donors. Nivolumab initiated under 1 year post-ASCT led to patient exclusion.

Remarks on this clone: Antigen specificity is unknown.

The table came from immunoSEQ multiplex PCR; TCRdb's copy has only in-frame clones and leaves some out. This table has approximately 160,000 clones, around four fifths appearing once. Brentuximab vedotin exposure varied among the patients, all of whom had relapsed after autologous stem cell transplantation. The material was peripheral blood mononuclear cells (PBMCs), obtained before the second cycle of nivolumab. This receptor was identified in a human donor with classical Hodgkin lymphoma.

The CDR3 region has the DNA TGTGCCAGCAGTCCCCGGACTAGCGGGGCCTACGAGCAGTACTTC. Residues: CASSPRTSGAYEQYF. This chain joins TRBV27 and TRBJ2-7; 12 positions match TRBD2. Germline V gives CDR1 MNHEY, CDR2 SMNVEV (reference sequence). The CDR3 has 15 residues. Trimming at V came to 5 bases and at J to 2 bases, leaving 4 bases not matched to a gene.